One sample yielded the 15 T cell receptor beta chains listed below, sequenced in a study of shared T cell receptors in the human thymus. Here immunoSEQ multiplex PCR was the method, and the copy in TCRdb shows in-frame clones only, minus some. The sample shows hundreds of thousands of clones, around nine tenths of them seen only once. Separately, the same data were catalogued under a study of human thymus T cells.

Sequencing was performed on thymocytes. These receptors originate from a boy in the first two years of life with a congenital heart defect.

V is TRBV11-3 and J is TRBJ2-1; the D gene is possibly TRBD2 (5 bases). This CDR3 is built from 16 residues. The germline gives CDR1 SGHNT, CDR2 YENEEA. V lost 5 bases and J 4 bases, leaving 18 bases between the germline ends. The CDR3 nucleotides read TGTGCCAGCAGCCCCACCGGCAGCGGTCTTTACAATGAGCAGTTCTTC. This encodes CASSPTGSGLYNEQFF.

V gene TRBV28 combines with J gene TRBJ2-7; maybe TRBD2 (6 bases). Trimming removed 8 bases from V and 0 bases from J, with 14 bases in between. Germline lookup yields CDR1 MDHEN and CDR2 SYDVKM. CDR3 length: 14 amino acids. Here the CDR3 DNA reads TGTGCCAGCGCTCGCCGGGACTCCTCCTACGAGCAGTACTTC. It codes for CASARRDSSYEQYF.

V usage is TRBV4-3 and J usage is TRBJ1-1, with D hard to call. V was shortened by 0 bases and J by 0 bases, with 8 bases between the two germline ends. Looked up from germline, CDR1 is LGHNA and CDR2 is YSLEER. There are 15 residues in the CDR3. In DNA, the CDR3 is TGCGCCAGCAGCCAAGATCCCTCTATGAACACTGAAGCTTTCTTT. Its translation: CASSQDPSMNTEAFF.

V usage is TRBV4-2 and J usage is TRBJ2-7; 11 bases map to TRBD2. The CDR3 is made up of 18 amino acids. Germline assignment: CDR1 LGHNA and CDR2 YNFKEQ. Germline trimming cut 0 bases from V and 6 bases from J; bases unmatched to any gene: 13. The DNA for the CDR3 is TGTGCCAGCAGCCAAGATACCGTTACTAGCGGGAGCAGTGCCGAGCAGTACTTC. Amino acid sequence: CASSQDTVTSGSSAEQYF.

This chain connects TRBV5-5 to TRBJ1-1, with D perhaps matching TRBD1 (6 bases). Looked up from germline, CDR1 is SGHKS and CDR2 is YYEKEE (reference sequence). The CDR3 runs to 14 residues. V dropped 4 bases and J dropped 3 bases, with 13 bases sitting between them. The CDR3: CASSLRTEYTEAFF. In DNA form, the CDR3 reads TGTGCCAGCAGCCTCCGGACAGAGTACACTGAAGCTTTCTTT.

This clone was seen a single time. This chain connects TRBV7-9 to TRBJ1-2; TRBD1 is a possible D gene (5 bases). Between the trimmed V and J ends, which lost 5 bases and 8 bases, there was a span of 15 bases. In germline, CDR1 is SEHNR, CDR2 FQNEAQ (reference sequence). There are 13 residues in the CDR3. The CDR3 is CASSPRALWGYTF. The CDR3 DNA sequence: TGTGCCAGCAGCCCCAGGGCCCTATGGGGCTACACCTTC. Drawing the rest from reference TRBV7-9 and TRBJ1-2, the complete variable domain is DTGVSQNPRHKITKRGQNVTFRCDPISEHNRLYWYRQTLGQGPEFLTYFQNEAQLEKSRLLSDRFSAERPKGSFSTLEIQRTEQGDSAMYLCASSPRALWGYTFGSGTRLTVV.

The rearrangement uses TRBV5-1 and TRBJ1-2; D call uncertain. With 1 base removed from V and 6 bases from J, the gap between germline ends came to 13 bases. Per germline, CDR1 SGHRS and CDR2 YFSETQ. The CDR3 loop spans 14 amino acids. The CDR3 DNA sequence: TGCGCCAGCAGCTTGCCTGAGGGAGTCCATGGCTACACCTTC. This codes for CASSLPEGVHGYTF.

The chain uses TRBV4-3 and TRBJ1-1; no definite D call. Germline loops: CDR1 LGHNA, CDR2 YSLEER. Trimming left V 3 bases short and J 2 bases short, with 10 bases between. The CDR3 spans 14 residues. CDR3 in DNA: TGCGCCAGCAGCCATAGGGCGGGAAACACTGAAGCTTTCTTT. Protein: CASSHRAGNTEAFF.

Written as DNA, the CDR3 is TGTGCCAGCAGCTTAAACCAGGGAATGGACGAGCAGTACTTC. This gives the protein CASSLNQGMDEQYF. The chain has TRBV11-1 and TRBJ2-7, with D perhaps matching TRBD1 (5 bases). V was cut by 2 bases and J by 5 bases, with 13 bases left in between. The CDR3 loop spans 14 amino acids. Germline-derived CDR1 and CDR2 are SGHAT and FQDESV (reference sequence). Looking up the rest from reference TRBV11-1 and TRBJ2-7 gives the full variable domain: EAEVAQSPRYKITEKSQAVAFWCDPISGHATLYWYRQILGQGPELLVQFQDESVVDDSQLPKDRFSAERLKGVDSTLKIQPAELGDSAMYLCASSLNQGMDEQYFGPGTRLTVT.

The chain carries TRBV7-9 and TRBJ2-2, with TRBD1 as a possible D gene (5 bases). The germline CDR1 and CDR2 sequences are SEHNR and FQNEAQ (reference sequence). CDR3 size: 16 residues. Between the trimmed V and J ends, which lost 1 base and 1 base, there was a span of 10 bases. CDR3 protein: CASSLGTGGNTGELFF. The CDR3 DNA reads TGTGCCAGCAGCTTAGGCACAGGTGGGAACACCGGGGAGCTGTTTTTT.

This chain links TRBV28 with TRBJ2-1; maybe TRBD1 (7 bases). Trimming cost V 5 bases and J 14 bases, with 25 bases left between them. Germline values: CDR1 MDHEN, CDR2 SYDVKM. The CDR3 has 15 amino acids. CDR3 sequence: CASSTDQGGPGREFF. Written as DNA, the CDR3 is TGTGCCAGCAGTACCGACCAGGGGGGCCCCGGGCGGGAGTTCTTC.

The chain is built from TRBV2 and TRBJ2-1; 14 positions match TRBD2. V dropped 6 bases and J dropped 10; count of bases not matched to a gene: 11. The germline V gene has CDR1 SNHLY and CDR2 FYNNEI. This CDR3 contains 16 residues. The CDR3 DNA reads as TGTGCCAGCAGCGCTCCGGGGACTAGCGGGAGATACGAGCAGTTCTTC. Amino acid sequence: CASSAPGTSGRYEQFF.

This clone was seen only once. The gene calls are TRBV10-2 and TRBJ2-4, with 7 bases that match TRBD1. This CDR3 region has 16 residues. Trimming removed 3 bases from V and 0 bases from J; junction bases left unmatched: 5. The germline V gene has CDR1 WSHSY and CDR2 SAAADI. CDR3 in amino acids: CASSEGTALAKNIQYF. DNA for the CDR3: TGCGCCAGCAGTGAAGGGACAGCTCTAGCCAAAAACATTCAGTACTTC.

This clone was picked up one time. The genes are TRBV7-6 and TRBJ2-3; TRBD2 is a possible D gene (6 bases). Germline CDR1 and CDR2: SGHVS and FNYEAQ. This CDR3 region has 15 residues. With 6 bases removed from V and 1 base from J, the gap between germline ends came to 14 bases. The CDR3: CASSPGTHGTDTQYF. The CDR3 nucleotides read TGTGCCAGCAGTCCCGGGACTCATGGCACAGATACGCAGTATTTT. Together with reference TRBV7-6 and TRBJ2-3, the CDR3 gives the full variable domain: GAGVSQSPRYKVTKRGQDVALRCDPISGHVSLYWYRQALGQGPEFLTYFNYEAQQDKSGLPNDRFSAERPEGSISTLTIQRTEQRDSAMYRCASSPGTHGTDTQYFGPGTRLTVL.

This clone was observed a handful of times. The chain joins TRBV4-3 to TRBJ2-2, with 10 positions matching TRBD1. The CDR3 runs 16 residues. After removal of 4 bases from V and 6 bases from J, the junction contained 8 bases not matched to a gene. Germline CDR1 and CDR2: LGHNA and YSLEER. CDR3 region: CASSRGTGVLPGELFF. CDR3 DNA: TGCGCCAGCAGCCGGGGGACAGGGGTGCTTCCCGGGGAGCTGTTTTTT.